This T cell receptor beta chain was recovered during a study of T cell responses to AZD1222 COVID-19 vaccine. The CDR3 is 14 residues long. Per the germline V gene, CDR1 is MDHEN and CDR2 is SYDVKM. V was shortened by 4 bases and J by 5 bases, with 15 bases between the two germline ends. TCRdb's table, derived via immunoSEQ multiplex PCR, lists solely in-frame clones and lacks some. The sample contains just under 150,000 clones, approximately 89% of which appear only once. The chain couples TRBV28 to TRBJ2-7, with a weak D call TRBD1 (6 bases). This receptor was obtained from an adult who received the AZD1222 COVID-19 vaccine. The sample in question was peripheral blood, obtained 28 days after the second AZD1222 dose. Here the CDR3 DNA reads TGTGCCAGCAGTTCCGGGACACCGCGGGACGAGCAGTACTTC. This translates into CASSSGTPRDEQYF.